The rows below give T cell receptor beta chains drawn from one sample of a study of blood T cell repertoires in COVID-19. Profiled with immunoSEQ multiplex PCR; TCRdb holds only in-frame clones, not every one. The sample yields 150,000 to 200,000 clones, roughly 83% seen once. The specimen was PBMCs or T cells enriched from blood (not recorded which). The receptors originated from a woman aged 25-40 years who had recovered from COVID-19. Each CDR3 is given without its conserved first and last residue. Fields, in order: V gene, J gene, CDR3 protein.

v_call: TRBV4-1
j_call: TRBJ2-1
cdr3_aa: ASSHPSAGPDEQF

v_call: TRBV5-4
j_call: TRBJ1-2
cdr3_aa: ASSLGRQSSDGYT

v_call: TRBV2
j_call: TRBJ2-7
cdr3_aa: ASTPGQVSAEQY

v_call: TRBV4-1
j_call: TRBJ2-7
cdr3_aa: ASSQEAGIVSYEQY

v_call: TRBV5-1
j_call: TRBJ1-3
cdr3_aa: ASSLRGDSGNTIY

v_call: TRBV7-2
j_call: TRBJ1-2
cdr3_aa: ASSPRGRGIYGYT

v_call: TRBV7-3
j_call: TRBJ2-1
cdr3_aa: ASRPAGGSDEQF

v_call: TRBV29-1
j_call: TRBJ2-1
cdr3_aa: SVEDPKREAYNEQF

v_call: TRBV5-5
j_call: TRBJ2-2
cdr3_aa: ASSLQTVTGELF

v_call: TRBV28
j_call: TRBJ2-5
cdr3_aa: ASSLIGAGGALETQY

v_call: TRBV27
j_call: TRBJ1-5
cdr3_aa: ASSFNRASQPQH

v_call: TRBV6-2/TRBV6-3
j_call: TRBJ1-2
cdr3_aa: ASSPLTLQGGSYGYT

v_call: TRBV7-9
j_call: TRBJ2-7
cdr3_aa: ASSFPGTYEQY

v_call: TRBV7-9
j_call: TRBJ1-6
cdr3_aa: ASSPMDSNNSPLH

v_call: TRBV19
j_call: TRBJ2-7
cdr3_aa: ASSMGLAYEQY

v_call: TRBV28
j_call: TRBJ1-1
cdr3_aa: ASTRRGGGEDTEAF

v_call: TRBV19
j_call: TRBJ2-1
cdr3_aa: ASRLGLAGNEQF

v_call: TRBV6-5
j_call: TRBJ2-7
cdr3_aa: ASSYAQGSSYEQY

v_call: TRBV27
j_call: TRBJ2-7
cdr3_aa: ASSLSTGYEQY

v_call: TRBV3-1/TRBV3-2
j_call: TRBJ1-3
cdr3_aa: ASSPRVRDGNTIY

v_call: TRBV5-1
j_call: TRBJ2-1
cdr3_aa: ASSGTSGYEQF

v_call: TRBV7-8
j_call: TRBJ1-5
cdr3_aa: ASSKQGANQPQH

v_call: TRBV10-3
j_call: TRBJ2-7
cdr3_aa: AISEKQLSYEQY

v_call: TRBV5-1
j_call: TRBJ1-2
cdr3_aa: AIRTTGGGEGYT

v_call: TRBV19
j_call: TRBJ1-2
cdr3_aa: ASERTGGYT

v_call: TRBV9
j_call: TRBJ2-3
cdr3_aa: ASSDWTGRGDTQY

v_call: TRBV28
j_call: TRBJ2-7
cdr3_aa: ASKTPGGAYEQY

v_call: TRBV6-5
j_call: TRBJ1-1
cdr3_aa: ASRGSKGVNTEAF

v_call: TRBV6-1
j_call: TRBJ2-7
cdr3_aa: ASSETGSYEQY